A selection of T cell receptor beta chains follows, all from one sample in a study of beta chain features in type 1 diabetes. The method was immunoSEQ multiplex PCR; TCRdb's version includes in-frame clones alone and lacks a portion of them. The sample holds around 340,000 clones, 9.3% seen once. What was sequenced was central memory CD4+ T cells from blood. These receptors originate from a man younger than 45 with type 1 diabetes. Each CDR3 is given with its conserved first and last residue. D genes are given only for firm matches. Clone size, where shown, is once, few, many, or a class for clones that have expanded.

CASTFARGGTDTQYF	TGTGCCAGCACTTTTGCGCGGGGGGGCACAGATACGCAGTATTTT	TRBJ2-3	NA	TRBV11-2	TRBD2
CSGMGRIGNTEAFF	TGCAGCGGAATGGGGCGAATAGGCAACACTGAAGCTTTCTTT	TRBJ1-1	few	TRBV29-1	NA
CASSPEDRVETQYF	TGTGCCAGCAGCCCTGAGGACAGGGTAGAGACCCAGTACTTC	TRBJ2-5	NA	TRBV9	TRBD1
CASRPNQGNYGYTF	TGTGCCAGCAGACCCAATCAGGGGAACTATGGCTACACCTTC	TRBJ1-2	NA	TRBV2	NA
CASSEESPFLSAQHF	TGTGCCAGCAGTGAAGAAAGTCCCTTTTTATCAGCCCAGCATTTT	TRBJ1-5	NA	TRBV2	NA
CASSYRRGDGYTF	TGTGCCAGCAGTTATCGAAGAGGGGATGGCTACACCTTC	TRBJ1-2	NA	TRBV6-5	NA
CASSLFGQDFDGYTF	TGTGCCAGCAGCTTATTTGGCCAGGACTTTGATGGCTACACCTTC	TRBJ1-2	NA	TRBV7-9	NA
CASWRGAQGTDTQYF	TGTGCCAGCTGGCGAGGCGCGCAGGGAACAGATACGCAGTATTTT	TRBJ2-3	NA	TRBV6-5	NA
CASSGQQPTDTQYF	TGCGCCAGCAGTGGTCAGCAACCCACAGATACGCAGTATTTT	TRBJ2-3	few	TRBV10-1	NA
CAWSAGTGGNQPQHF	TGTGCCTGGAGCGCCGGGACAGGGGGCAATCAGCCCCAGCATTTT	TRBJ1-5	NA	TRBV30	TRBD1
CSVRQGSYTEAFF	TGCAGCGTGAGACAGGGCTCCTACACTGAAGCTTTCTTT	TRBJ1-1	few	TRBV29-1	TRBD1
CASSTAGNSNQPQHF	TGTGCCAGCAGTACAGCGGGGAATAGCAATCAGCCCCAGCATTTT	TRBJ1-5	few	TRBV28	NA
CASSLTGGDLLFF	TGTGCCAGCAGCTTAACCGGGGGAGATTTACTGTTTTTT	TRBJ1-4	many	TRBV7-9	NA
CASGRENTEAFF	TGTGCCAGCGGCCGAGAGAACACTGAAGCTTTCTTT	TRBJ1-1	NA	TRBV5-4	NA
CASSSLGNQPQHF	TGTGCCAGCAGCTCCCTTGGCAATCAGCCCCAGCATTTT	TRBJ1-5	few	TRBV2	NA
CASSTGQFTDTQYF	TGTGCCAGCTCGACGGGACAGTTCACAGATACGCAGTATTTT	TRBJ2-3	NA	TRBV9	TRBD1
CASRFPPTGELFF	TGCGCCAGCAGATTCCCGCCCACCGGGGAGCTGTTTTTT	TRBJ2-2	NA	TRBV5-1	NA
CASSPGSTDTQYF	TGTGCCAGCAGCCCTGGGAGCACAGATACGCAGTATTTT	TRBJ2-3	NA	TRBV9	NA
CASSLLAGGYNEQFF	TGTGCCAGCAGCCTACTAGCGGGAGGGTACAATGAGCAGTTCTTC	TRBJ2-1	NA	TRBV7-2	TRBD2
CASSSGLAETYEQYF	TGTGCCAGCAGTTCTGGACTAGCGGAGACCTACGAGCAGTACTTC	TRBJ2-7	few	TRBV5-6	TRBD2
CASSRGGGDYGYTF	TGTGCCAGCAGCCGAGGCGGGGGAGACTATGGCTACACCTTC	TRBJ1-2	NA	TRBV7-2	NA
CASSMGQGGQPQHF	TGTGCCAGCTCAATGGGACAGGGGGGACAGCCCCAGCATTTT	TRBJ1-5	NA	TRBV18	TRBD1
CASGSGGLGETQYF	TGTGCCAGTGGAAGCGGGGGCCTTGGGGAGACCCAGTACTTC	TRBJ2-5	NA	TRBV7-2	TRBD2
CASSDDRQGLFF	TGTGCCAGCAGTGACGATCGGCAGGGGCTGTTTTTT	TRBJ1-4	once	TRBV28	NA
CASSQRYTDTQYF	TGTGCCAGCAGCCAGCGATACACAGATACGCAGTATTTT	TRBJ2-3	NA	TRBV14	NA
CASSHYRAGANVLTF	TGCGCCAGCAGCCACTACAGGGCCGGGGCCAACGTCCTGACTTTC	TRBJ2-6	NA	TRBV4-3	NA
CASKPDADYEQYF	TGTGCCAGCAAACCGGACGCCGACTACGAGCAGTACTTC	TRBJ2-7	few	TRBV2	NA
CASSQDQGRGNEQFF	TGCGCCAGCAGCCAAGATCAAGGTAGAGGCAATGAGCAGTTCTTC	TRBJ2-1	many	TRBV4-3	NA
CASSPGRRRGEKLFF	TGTGCCAGCAGCCCGGGACGCCGTCGGGGTGAAAAACTGTTTTTT	TRBJ1-4	NA	TRBV6-1	NA
CASSIWDSTTGNTIYF	TGTGCCAGTAGTATTTGGGACAGCACTACTGGAAACACCATATATTTT	TRBJ1-3	NA	TRBV19	TRBD1
CASSLAVEGGEQYF	TGCGCCAGCAGCTTGGCGGTCGAGGGTGGCGAGCAGTACTTC	TRBJ2-7	NA	TRBV5-1	NA
CASRIGVSYEQYF	TGTGCCAGCAGAATTGGGGTCTCCTACGAGCAGTACTTC	TRBJ2-7	many	TRBV2	NA
CATSRAGLTNSPLHF	TGTGCCACCAGCAGAGCGGGTCTAACTAATTCACCCCTCCACTTT	TRBJ1-6	NA	TRBV15	NA
CASSRNRGQAYGYTF	TGTGCCAGCAGTCGCAACAGGGGTCAGGCTTATGGCTACACCTTC	TRBJ1-2	few	TRBV6-6	TRBD1
CASQVQETQYF	TGTGCCAGTCAGGTCCAAGAGACCCAGTACTTC	TRBJ2-5	NA	TRBV28	NA
CASSMDTDTQYF	TGTGCCAGCAGTATGGACACAGATACGCAGTATTTT	TRBJ2-3	NA	TRBV9	NA
CASSQPGQNYGYTF	TGTGCCAGCAGCCAACCGGGACAGAACTATGGCTACACCTTC	TRBJ1-2	few	TRBV11-2	TRBD1
CASSPPSSSANYGYTF	TGTGCCAGCTCACCCCCTAGTAGTAGCGCTAACTATGGCTACACCTTC	TRBJ1-2	NA	TRBV18	NA
CSFVTTSGYNEQFF	TGCAGCTTTGTAACGACTAGCGGGTACAATGAGCAGTTCTTC	TRBJ2-1	NA	TRBV29-1	TRBD2
CASSQTSGDTQYF	TGCGCCAGCAGCCAGACCTCGGGGGATACGCAGTATTTT	TRBJ2-3	NA	TRBV4-3	NA